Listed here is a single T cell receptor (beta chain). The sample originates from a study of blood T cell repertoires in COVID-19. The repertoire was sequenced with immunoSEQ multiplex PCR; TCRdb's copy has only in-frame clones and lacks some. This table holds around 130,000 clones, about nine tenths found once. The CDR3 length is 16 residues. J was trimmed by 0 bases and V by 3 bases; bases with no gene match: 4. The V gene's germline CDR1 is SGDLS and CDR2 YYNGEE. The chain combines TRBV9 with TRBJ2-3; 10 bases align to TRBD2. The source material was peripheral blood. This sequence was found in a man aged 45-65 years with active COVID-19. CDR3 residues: CASSDGSGGSTDTQYF. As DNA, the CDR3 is TGTGCCAGCAGCGATGGTAGCGGGGGGAGCACAGATACGCAGTATTTT.